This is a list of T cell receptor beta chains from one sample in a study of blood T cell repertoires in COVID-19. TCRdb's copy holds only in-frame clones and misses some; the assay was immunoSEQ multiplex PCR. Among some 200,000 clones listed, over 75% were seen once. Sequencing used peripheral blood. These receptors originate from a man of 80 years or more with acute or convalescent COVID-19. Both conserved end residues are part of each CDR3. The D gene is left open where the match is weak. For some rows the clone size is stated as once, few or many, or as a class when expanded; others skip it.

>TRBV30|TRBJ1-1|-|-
TGTGCCTGGAGTACGGGGATAACGATGAACACTGAAGCTTTCTTT
CAWSTGITMNTEAFF
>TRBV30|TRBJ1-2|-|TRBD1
TGTGCCTGGAGGGACAGGGGGCCTAACTATGGCTACACCTTC
CAWRDRGPNYGYTF
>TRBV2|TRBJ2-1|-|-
TGTGCCAGCAGTCGGCTAGCGCTGTTCTTC
CASSRLALFF
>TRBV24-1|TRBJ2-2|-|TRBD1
TGTGCCACCAGTGAAAGGGGGACAGCGAACACCGGGGAGCTGTTTTTT
CATSERGTANTGELFF
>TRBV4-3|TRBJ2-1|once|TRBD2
TGCGCCAGCAGCCAAGGTTCTGGACTAGCGGGAGATGAGCAGTTCTTC
CASSQGSGLAGDEQFF
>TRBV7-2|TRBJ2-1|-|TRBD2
TGTGCCAGCATCAAGCGGGAGGCAAATGAGCAGTTCTTC
CASIKREANEQFF
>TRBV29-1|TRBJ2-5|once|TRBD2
TGCAGCGCCGCCCCCGGGACTAGCAAGGAGACCCAGTACTTC
CSAAPGTSKETQYF
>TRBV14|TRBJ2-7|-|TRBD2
TGTGCCAGCAGCCAAGACCGGACTAGCTACGAGCAGTACTTC
CASSQDRTSYEQYF
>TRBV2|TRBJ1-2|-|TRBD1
TGTGCCAGCAGTTCCGGGACAGGGAAGAACGGCTACACCTTC
CASSSGTGKNGYTF
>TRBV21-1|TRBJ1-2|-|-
TGTGCCAGCAGCATAGGGACAGGGGTCTATGGCTACACCTTC
CASSIGTGVYGYTF
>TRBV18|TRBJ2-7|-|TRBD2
TGTGCCAGCTCACCTAGCGGGAACTACGAGCAGTACTTC
CASSPSGNYEQYF
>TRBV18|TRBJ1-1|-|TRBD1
TGTGCCAGCTCTTTCACGACAGGGGACACTGAAGCTTTCTTT
CASSFTTGDTEAFF
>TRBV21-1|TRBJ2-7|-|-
TGTGCCAACAAGAGGACAGGGGCATCCTACGAGCAGTACTTC
CANKRTGASYEQYF
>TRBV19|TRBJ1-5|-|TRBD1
TGTGCCAGTAGTATAGTGGGGACAGTCAATCAGCCCCAGCATTTT
CASSIVGTVNQPQHF
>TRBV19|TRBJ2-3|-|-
TGTGCCAGTAGTCCGCAGGGAATCACAGATACGCAGTATTTT
CASSPQGITDTQYF
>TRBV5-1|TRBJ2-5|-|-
TGCGCCAGCAGCTATACGGGAACCCTTTCTGTCGGGACCCAGTACTTC
CASSYTGTLSVGTQYF
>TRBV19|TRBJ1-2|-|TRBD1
TGTGCCGCTCCGGACAGGGAAGCTTATGGCTACACCTTC
CAAPDREAYGYTF
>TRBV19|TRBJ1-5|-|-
TGTGCCAGTAGTATGTGGGGGGGGAGCAATCAGCCCCAGCATTTT
CASSMWGGSNQPQHF
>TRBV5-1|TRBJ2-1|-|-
TGCGCCAGCAGCTTGGTCTTTAGCGGAAACAATGAGCAGTTCTTC
CASSLVFSGNNEQFF
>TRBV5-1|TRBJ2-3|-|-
TGCGCCAGCAGCTTGGCTACGGGGAGCACAGATACGCAGTATTTT
CASSLATGSTDTQYF
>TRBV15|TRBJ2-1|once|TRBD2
TGTGCCACCAGCAGAGATCGTAGCGGGGGTTACAATGAGCAGTTCTTC
CATSRDRSGGYNEQFF
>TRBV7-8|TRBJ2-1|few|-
TGTGCCAGCAGCTTAAGTCCAGGGGCATACAATGAGCAGTTCTTC
CASSLSPGAYNEQFF
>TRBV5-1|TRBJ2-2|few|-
TGCGCCAGCAGCTCCTCAAGTGGCGGCACCGGGGAGCTGTTTTTT
CASSSSSGGTGELFF
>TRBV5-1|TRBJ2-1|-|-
TGCGCCAGCAGCTTCGGGGGAGGCCTCTACAATGAGCAGTTCTTC
CASSFGGGLYNEQFF
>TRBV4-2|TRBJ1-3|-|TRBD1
TGTGCCAGCAGCCAAGATCTCAGGGGGCAGGTTGGAAACACCATATATTTT
CASSQDLRGQVGNTIYF
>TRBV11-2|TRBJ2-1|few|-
TGTGCCAGCAGCTTAGCGGGCAGACAGTTTGAGCAGTTCTTC
CASSLAGRQFEQFF
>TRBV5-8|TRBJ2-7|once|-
TGTGCCAGCAGCTTCCCGAGGGGGAGAAACGAGCAGTACTTC
CASSFPRGRNEQYF
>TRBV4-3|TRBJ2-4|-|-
TGCGCCAGCAGCCTCACCGTCCGGGACATTCAGTACTTC
CASSLTVRDIQYF
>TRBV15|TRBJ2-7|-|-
TGTGCCACCAGCTCGTGGGGGGAGCCCTCCTACGAGCAGTACTTC
CATSSWGEPSYEQYF
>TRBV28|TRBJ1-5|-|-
TGTGCCAGCAGCCGACCGGAGAGGGAACAGCCCCAGCATTTT
CASSRPEREQPQHF
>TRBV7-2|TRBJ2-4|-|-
TGTGCCAGCAGACAACAGGGAGAAGACATTCAGTACTTC
CASRQQGEDIQYF
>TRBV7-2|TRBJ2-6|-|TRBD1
TGTGCCAGCAGCCAAGGGGGCAGTGGGGCCAACGTCCTGACTTTC
CASSQGGSGANVLTF
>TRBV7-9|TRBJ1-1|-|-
TGTGCCAGCAGCTTACCGGGACTCAGGGAGAACACTGAAGCTTTCTTT
CASSLPGLRENTEAFF
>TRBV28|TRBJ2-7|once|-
TGTGCCAGCAGAACGACAGGATACGAGCAGTACTTC
CASRTTGYEQYF
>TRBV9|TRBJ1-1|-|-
TGTGCCAGCAGCGAGAGGGAGATCATGAACACTGAAGCTTTCTTT
CASSEREIMNTEAFF
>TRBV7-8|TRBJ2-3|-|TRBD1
TGTGCCAGCAGCTCTCTCTACAGGGGATACCGGTCCCAGGGCACAGATACGCAGTATTTT
CASSSLYRGYRSQGTDTQYF
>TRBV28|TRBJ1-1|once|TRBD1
TGTGCCAGTCGATCAGGGGGCAGTGGCACTGAAGCTTTCTTT
CASRSGGSGTEAFF
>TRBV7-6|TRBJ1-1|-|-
TGTGCCAGCAGCTTAGTCGGACACACGAACACTGAAGCTTTCTTT
CASSLVGHTNTEAFF
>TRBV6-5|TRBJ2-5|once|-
TGTGCCAGCAGTCCATACCTGCGGGATAAAGAGACCCAGTACTTC
CASSPYLRDKETQYF
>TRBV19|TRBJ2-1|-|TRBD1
TGTGCCAGTAGTCTCCGGGACAGGGGTGGGAATGAGCAGTTCTTC
CASSLRDRGGNEQFF